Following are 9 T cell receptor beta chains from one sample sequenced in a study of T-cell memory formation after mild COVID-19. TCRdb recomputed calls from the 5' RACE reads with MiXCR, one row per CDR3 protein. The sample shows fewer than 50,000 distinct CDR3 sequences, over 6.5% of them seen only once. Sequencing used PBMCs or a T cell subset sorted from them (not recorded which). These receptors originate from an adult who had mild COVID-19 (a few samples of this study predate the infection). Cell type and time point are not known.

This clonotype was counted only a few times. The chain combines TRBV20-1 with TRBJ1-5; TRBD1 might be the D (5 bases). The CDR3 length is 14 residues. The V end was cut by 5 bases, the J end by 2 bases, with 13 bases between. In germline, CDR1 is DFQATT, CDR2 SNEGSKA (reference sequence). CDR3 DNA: TGCAGTGCTGAAGACAGTTATCGCAATCAGCCCCAGCATTTT. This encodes CSAEDSYRNQPQHF.

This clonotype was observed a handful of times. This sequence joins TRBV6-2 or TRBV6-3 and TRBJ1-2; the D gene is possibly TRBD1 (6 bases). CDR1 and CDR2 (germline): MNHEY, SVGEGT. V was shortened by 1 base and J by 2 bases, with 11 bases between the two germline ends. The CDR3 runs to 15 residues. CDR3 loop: CASSYLGTFNYGYTF. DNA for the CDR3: TGTGCCAGCAGTTACTTAGGGACATTCAACTATGGCTACACCTTC.

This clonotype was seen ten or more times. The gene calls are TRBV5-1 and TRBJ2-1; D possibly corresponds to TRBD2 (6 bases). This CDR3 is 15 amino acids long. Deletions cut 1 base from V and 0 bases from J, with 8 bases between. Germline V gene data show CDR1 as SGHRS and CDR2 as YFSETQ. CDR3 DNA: TGCGCCAGCAGCTTGCGGGACTTCTCCTACAATGAGCAGTTCTTC. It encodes CASSLRDFSYNEQFF. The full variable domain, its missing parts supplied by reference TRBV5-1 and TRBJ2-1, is KAGVTQTPRYLIKTRGQQVTLSCSPISGHRSVSWYQQTPGQGLQFLFEYFSETQRNKGNFPGRFSGRQFSNSRSEMNVSTLELGDSALYLCASSLRDFSYNEQFFGPGTRLTVL.

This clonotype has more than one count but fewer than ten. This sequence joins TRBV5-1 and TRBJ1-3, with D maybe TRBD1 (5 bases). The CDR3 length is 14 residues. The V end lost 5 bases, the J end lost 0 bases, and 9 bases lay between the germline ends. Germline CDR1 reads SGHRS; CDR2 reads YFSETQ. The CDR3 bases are TGCGCCAGCAGTTCAGGGAACTCTGGAAACACCATATATTTT. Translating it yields CASSSGNSGNTIYF. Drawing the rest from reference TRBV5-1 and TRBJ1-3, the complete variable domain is KAGVTQTPRYLIKTRGQQVTLSCSPISGHRSVSWYQQTPGQGLQFLFEYFSETQRNKGNFPGRFSGRQFSNSRSEMNVSTLELGDSALYLCASSSGNSGNTIYFGEGSWLTVV.

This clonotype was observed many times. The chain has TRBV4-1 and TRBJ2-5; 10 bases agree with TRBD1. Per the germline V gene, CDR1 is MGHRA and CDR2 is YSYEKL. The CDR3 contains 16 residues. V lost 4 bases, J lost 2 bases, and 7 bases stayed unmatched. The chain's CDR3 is CASSRQGAVGQETQYF. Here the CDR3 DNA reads TGCGCCAGCAGCCGACAGGGGGCAGTCGGTCAAGAGACCCAGTACTTC.

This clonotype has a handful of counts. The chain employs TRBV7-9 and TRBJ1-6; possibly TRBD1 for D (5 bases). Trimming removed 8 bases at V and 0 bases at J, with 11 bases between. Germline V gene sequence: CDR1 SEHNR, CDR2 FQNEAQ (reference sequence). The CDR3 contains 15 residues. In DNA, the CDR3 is TGTGCCAGCTATGGGGACTACTCCTATAATTCACCCCTCCACTTT. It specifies CASYGDYSYNSPLHF.

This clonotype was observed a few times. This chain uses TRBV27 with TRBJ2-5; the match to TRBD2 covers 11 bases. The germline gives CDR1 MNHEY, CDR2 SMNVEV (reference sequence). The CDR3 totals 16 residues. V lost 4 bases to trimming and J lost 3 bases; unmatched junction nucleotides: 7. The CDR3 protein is CASSWASGGKKETQYF. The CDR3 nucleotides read TGTGCCAGCAGTTGGGCTAGCGGGGGGAAAAAAGAGACCCAGTACTTC.

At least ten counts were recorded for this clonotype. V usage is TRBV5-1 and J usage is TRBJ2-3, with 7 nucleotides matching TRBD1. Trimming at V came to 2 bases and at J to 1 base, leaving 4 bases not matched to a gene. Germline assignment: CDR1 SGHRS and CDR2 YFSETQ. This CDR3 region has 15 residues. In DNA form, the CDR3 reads TGCGCCAGCAGCTTACAGGGGTTAGGCACAGATACGCAGTATTTT. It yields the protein CASSLQGLGTDTQYF. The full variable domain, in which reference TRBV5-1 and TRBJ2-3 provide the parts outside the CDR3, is KAGVTQTPRYLIKTRGQQVTLSCSPISGHRSVSWYQQTPGQGLQFLFEYFSETQRNKGNFPGRFSGRQFSNSRSEMNVSTLELGDSALYLCASSLQGLGTDTQYFGPGTRLTVL.

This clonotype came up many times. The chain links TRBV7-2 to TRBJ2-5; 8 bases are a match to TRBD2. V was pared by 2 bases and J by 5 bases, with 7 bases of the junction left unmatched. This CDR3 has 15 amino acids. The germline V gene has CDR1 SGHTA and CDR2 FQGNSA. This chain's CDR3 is CASSLRGLVDETQYF. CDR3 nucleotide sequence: TGTGCCAGCAGCTTACGGGGACTAGTGGACGAGACCCAGTACTTC.